These 18 T cell receptor beta chains share one sample of origin, sequenced in a study of blood T cell repertoires in COVID-19. Data came from immunoSEQ multiplex PCR; TCRdb stores just in-frame clones and leaves some out. The top ten hold 3% to 4.5% of the sample, which has 230,000 or so clones, roughly 90% seen once. Input material: PBMCs or T cells enriched from blood (not recorded which). The receptors were gathered from a woman between 35 and 50 years old with acute COVID-19.

The chain has TRBV6-2 or TRBV6-3 and TRBJ2-3; 9 bases line up with TRBD2. This CDR3 region has 17 residues. The V segment lost 5 bases and the J segment 2 bases; nucleotides outside the gene matches: 11. CDR1 and CDR2 from the germline V gene are MNHEY and SVGEGT. The CDR3 here is CASSLPQLAGNTDTQYF. In nucleotides, the CDR3 is TGTGCCAGCAGTCTCCCCCAGCTAGCGGGAAACACAGATACGCAGTATTTT.

The gene calls are TRBV19 and TRBJ2-3; 12 bases align to TRBD2. From germline, CDR1 is LNHDA and CDR2 SQIVND (reference sequence). Trimming removed 2 bases from V and 3 bases from J; junction bases left unmatched: 9. The CDR3 loop spans 18 amino acids. This chain's CDR3 is CASSIPSLAGGRTDTQYF. CDR3 nucleotide sequence: TGTGCCAGTAGTATACCCTCTCTAGCGGGGGGGAGGACAGATACGCAGTATTTT.

The count of this clone is one. The chain links TRBV5-4 to TRBJ1-1; no reliable D call. The CDR3 runs to 13 residues. Germline V lookup: CDR1 SGHNT, CDR2 YYREEE (reference sequence). Deletions cut 0 bases from V and 7 bases from J, with 10 bases between. In nucleotides, the CDR3 is TGTGCCAGCAGCTTGGCTAATACTGATGAAGCTTTCTTT. It is translated as CASSLANTDEAFF.

The chain recombines TRBV4-3 with TRBJ2-7, with D possibly being TRBD1 (6 bases). Germline V gene lookup returns CDR1 LGHNA and CDR2 YSLEER. V shed 0 bases and J shed 0 bases, with 18 bases lying between them. This CDR3 is 18 amino acids long. CDR3 residues: CASSQELAFRTVSYEQYF. The CDR3 nucleotides are TGCGCCAGCAGCCAAGAACTCGCGTTCCGGACAGTCTCCTACGAGCAGTACTTC.

The rearrangement links TRBV19 to TRBJ1-3, with TRBD1 identical over 8 bases. Germline CDR1 is LNHDA and CDR2 is SQIVND (reference sequence). This CDR3 is 18 amino acids long. The V gene end was trimmed by 4 bases and the J gene end by 4 bases; junction bases not matched to a gene: 15. The CDR3 is CASSTGQGVGGSGNTIYF. The CDR3 region has the DNA TGTGCCAGTAGTACCGGACAGGGAGTTGGAGGGTCAGGAAACACCATATATTTT.

This chain uses TRBV6-5 with TRBJ1-2, with a tentative D call TRBD1 (5 bases). Trimming removed 4 bases at V and 6 bases at J, with 15 bases between. This CDR3 has 14 amino acids. Germline CDR1 and CDR2: MNHEY and SVGAGI. This CDR3 reads CASSSRTGGDGYTF. The CDR3 nucleotides are TGTGCCAGCAGTTCCCGGACCGGAGGGGATGGCTACACCTTC.

The chain is built from TRBV9 and TRBJ1-1, with D unresolved. Germline lookup yields CDR1 SGDLS and CDR2 YYNGEE. The germline V and J ends were trimmed by 0 bases and 6 bases, with 15 bases remaining between them. The CDR3 has 15 residues. CDR3 sequence reads: CASSVEASGSAEAFF. CDR3 coding DNA: TGTGCCAGCAGCGTAGAAGCCAGCGGCAGCGCTGAAGCTTTCTTT.

This clone was seen just once. The chain recombines TRBV6-2 or TRBV6-3 with TRBJ2-1, with D possibly TRBD1 on 6 matching bases. Germline CDR1 and CDR2: MNHEY and SVGEGT. The ends were cut back, 0 bases at V and 3 bases at J, with 15 bases in the middle. This CDR3 is 17 amino acids long. The CDR3 nucleotides read TGTGCCAGCAGTTACTCTGTTAGACAGGCAAGCTACAATGAGCAGTTCTTC. Translated, it gives CASSYSVRQASYNEQFF.

This rearrangement joins TRBV5-6 to TRBJ1-6, with 8 bases aligning to TRBD1. The V gene's germline CDR1 is SGHDT and CDR2 YYEEEE. V was clipped by 2 bases and J by 5 bases; unmatched bases: 9. This CDR3 contains 17 residues. The CDR3 here is CASSFRSNRGNNSPLHF. The CDR3, as DNA: TGTGCCAGCAGCTTTAGATCAAACAGGGGGAATAATTCACCCCTCCACTTT.

The rearrangement uses TRBV7-9 and TRBJ1-4; TRBD1 aligns across 7 bases. With 5 bases clipped from V and 4 bases from J, the junction kept 7 bases outside the gene matches. Germline lookup yields CDR1 SEHNR and CDR2 FQNEAQ (reference sequence). CDR3 length equals 15 residues. The CDR3 reads CASSQGTVDNEKLFF. The CDR3 DNA reads as TGTGCCAGCAGCCAAGGGACAGTAGATAATGAAAAACTGTTTTTT. Variable domain in full (rest from reference TRBV7-9 and TRBJ1-4): DTGVSQNPRHKITKRGQNVTFRCDPISEHNRLYWYRQTLGQGPEFLTYFQNEAQLEKSRLLSDRFSAERPKGSFSTLEIQRTEQGDSAMYLCASSQGTVDNEKLFFGSGTQLSVL.

This chain connects TRBV11-2 to TRBJ1-1; tentative D call: TRBD1 (5 bases). Germline CDR1 is SGHAT and CDR2 is FQNNGV. The ends were cut back, 5 bases at V and 10 bases at J, with 17 bases in the middle. This CDR3 has 13 residues. The CDR3 reads CASSIGAGMRAFF. The CDR3 DNA sequence: TGTGCCAGCAGCATAGGGGCAGGGATGAGAGCTTTCTTT.

The chain joins TRBV19 to TRBJ2-6, with no clear D. This CDR3 is 15 amino acids long. CDR1 and CDR2 from the germline V gene are LNHDA and SQIVND (reference sequence). V lost 6 bases and J 0 bases, leaving 9 bases between the germline ends. The CDR3 DNA sequence: TGTGCCAGTAGGGAGAGAACCTCTGGGGCCAACGTCCTGACTTTC. Its translation is CASRERTSGANVLTF. The full variable domain, in which reference TRBV19 and TRBJ2-6 provide the parts outside the CDR3, is DGGITQSPKYLFRKEGQNVTLSCEQNLNHDAMYWYRQDPGQGLRLIYYSQIVNDFQKGDIAEGYSVSREKKESFPLTVTSAQKNPTAFYLCASRERTSGANVLTFGAGSRLTVL.

The chain employs TRBV7-7 and TRBJ1-1, with D possibly TRBD1 on 5 matching bases. The germline V gene has CDR1 SSHAT and CDR2 FNYEAQ (reference sequence). Trimming pared 1 base from V and 3 bases from J, leaving 9 bases between. The CDR3 runs to 14 residues. As DNA, the CDR3 is TGTGCCAGCAGCTTAGAACCGGGGGACACTGAAGCTTTCTTT. Translation gives CASSLEPGDTEAFF.

This clone was seen only once. The V call is TRBV7-2, the J call TRBJ2-7, with 8 bases lining up with TRBD2. Losses at the gene ends were 5 bases for V and 5 bases for J; bases not matched to a gene: 11. Germline CDR1 reads SGHTA; CDR2 reads FQGNSA. The CDR3 is 15 residues long. The CDR3 spells CASSPGRVGGDEQYF. CDR3 in DNA: TGTGCCAGCAGCCCCGGCCGAGTCGGGGGGGACGAGCAGTACTTC.

The chain combines TRBV4-1 with TRBJ1-1; D is unclear. V gave up 0 bases and J gave up 3 bases, with 11 bases separating them. CDR1 MGHRA and CDR2 YSYEKL come from the germline V gene. There are 15 residues in the CDR3. CDR3 in DNA: TGCGCCAGCAGCCAAGAGTCAGGTGGCGACACTGAAGCTTTCTTT. Its translation is CASSQESGGDTEAFF.

CDR3 nucleotide sequence: TGTGCCAGCAGCTTGGATGGCAGGGGGCTCTACGAGCAGTACTTC. Its translation: CASSLDGRGLYEQYF. The chain joins TRBV5-8 to TRBJ2-7, with 8 bases fitting TRBD1. This CDR3 has 15 amino acids. From germline, CDR1 is SGHTS and CDR2 YDEGEE. V was clipped by 0 bases and J by 3 bases; unmatched bases: 5.

The CDR3 nucleotides are TGTGCCAGCAGCCCCGGTGGGGGGGTAGGCGGCTACACCTTC. It encodes CASSPGGGVGGYTF. V and J are TRBV7-8 and TRBJ1-2; maybe TRBD1 (5 bases). V gave up 5 bases and J gave up 8 bases, with 18 bases separating them. CDR1 and CDR2 from the germline V gene are SGHVS and FQNEAQ. CDR3 length: 14 amino acids.

The chain couples TRBV7-8 to TRBJ1-6; D not certain. Trimming pared 5 bases from V and 8 bases from J, leaving 10 bases between. The CDR3 spans 13 residues. Germline CDR1 is SGHVS and CDR2 is FQNEAQ. The CDR3: CASSPGLDSPLHF. The DNA of the CDR3 is TGTGCCAGCAGCCCCGGGTTGGATTCACCCCTCCACTTT.